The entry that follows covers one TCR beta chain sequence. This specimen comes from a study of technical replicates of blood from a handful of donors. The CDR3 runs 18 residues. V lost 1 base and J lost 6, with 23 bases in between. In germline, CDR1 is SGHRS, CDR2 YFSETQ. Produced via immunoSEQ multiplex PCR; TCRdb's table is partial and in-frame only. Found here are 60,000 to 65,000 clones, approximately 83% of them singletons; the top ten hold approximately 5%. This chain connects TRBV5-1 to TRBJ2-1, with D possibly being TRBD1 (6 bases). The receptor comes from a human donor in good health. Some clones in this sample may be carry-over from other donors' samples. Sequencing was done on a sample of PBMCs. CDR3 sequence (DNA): TGCGCCAGCAGCTTGTCGTGGCAGGGGTCGTCGGGTCGCAATGAGCAGTTCTTC. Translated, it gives CASSLSWQGSSGRNEQFF.